Below, one T cell receptor (beta chain) is given with its context. Some clones are missing from TCRdb's copy, which holds only in-frame ones; the method was immunoSEQ multiplex PCR. The sample consists of 190,000 or so clones, around 81% of them appearing once. The 120-subject validation cohort, separate from the roughly 700-subject first cohort, included the donors. CDR3 length: 17 residues. J lost 6 bases, V lost 1 base, and 10 bases had no gene match. Germline V CDR1 and CDR2: SGHVS, FQNEAQ. These data come from a study of cytomegalovirus exposure and HLA in healthy donors. Background on the study: A later analysis reported the same platform for the 90 to 150 validation repertoires and the 666 first-cohort repertoires.

This TCR was recovered from a woman in her late teens or twenties in good health and CMV-seropositive. J is TRBJ2-3 and V is TRBV7-8, with TRBD2 matching 10 bases. Sample: PBMCs. Written as DNA, the CDR3 is TGTGCCAGCAGCTTAGTGGCTAGCGGGGGCTCTGTGGATACGCAGTATTTT. It codes for CASSLVASGGSVDTQYF.